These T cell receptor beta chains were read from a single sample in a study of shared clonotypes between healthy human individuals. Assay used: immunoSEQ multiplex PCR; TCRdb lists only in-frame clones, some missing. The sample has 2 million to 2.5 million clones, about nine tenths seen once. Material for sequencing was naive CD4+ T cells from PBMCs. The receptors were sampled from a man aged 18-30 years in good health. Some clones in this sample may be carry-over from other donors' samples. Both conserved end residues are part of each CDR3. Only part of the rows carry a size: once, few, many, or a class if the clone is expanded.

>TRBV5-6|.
CASTKGGPSNQPQHF
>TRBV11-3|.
CASAGVSYNEQFF
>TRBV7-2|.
CASSPGRGQAYGYTF
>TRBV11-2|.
CASSSWTGNYQETQYF
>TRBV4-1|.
CASSQGHSSYEQYF
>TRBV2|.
CASSDQGPYSNQPQHF
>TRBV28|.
CASSPSTPGGNQPQHF
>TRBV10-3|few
CAISGTGDTEAFF
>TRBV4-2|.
CASSQHWWPVDQPQHF
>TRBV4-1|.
CASSHPGTSGRPEAYEQYF
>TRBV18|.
CASSPGMDGQPQHF
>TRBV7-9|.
CASSSGSWGDYGYTF
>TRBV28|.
CASSLQGKSTGELFF
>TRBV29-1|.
CSVDKQGAVNTEAFF
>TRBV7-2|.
CASSWREGQYEQYF
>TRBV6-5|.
CASSLGQTIGELFF
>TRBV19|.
CASSFASAGANVLTF
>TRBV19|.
CASSMLGGGVLSYGYTF
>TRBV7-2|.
CASSTSRQGLNEKLFF
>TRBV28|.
CASSPTAPNYGYTF
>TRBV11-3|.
CASSRDGSAANTGELFF
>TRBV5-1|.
CASSLAGTSSTGELFF
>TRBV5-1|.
CASSIVDFSYNEQFF
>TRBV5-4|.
CASSFSLAANTGELFF
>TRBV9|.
CASSGAWTVSGYTF
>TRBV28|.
CASSPSRYGGEQYF
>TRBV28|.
CASSRQGVGDGYTF
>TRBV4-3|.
CASSQDYRQGGNTIYF
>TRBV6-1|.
CASSEEEKGWMLSSNQPQHF
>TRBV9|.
CASSSRLAYTGELFF
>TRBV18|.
CASSQQGDMNTEAFF
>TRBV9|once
CASSGRDRTNYGYTF
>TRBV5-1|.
CASSLVRQVNTEAFF
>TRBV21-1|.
CASSKSQDRAVETQYF
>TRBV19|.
CASTLGFGGYTF
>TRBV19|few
CATTSIAGGNTGELFF
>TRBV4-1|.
CASSDLTGKFF
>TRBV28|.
CASSSGREWSYEQYF
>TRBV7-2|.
CASSFGAAAYEQYF
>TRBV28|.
CASSKTFSGNTIYF
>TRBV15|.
CATSRTGRNQPQHF
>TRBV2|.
CASSEQTGGGETQYF
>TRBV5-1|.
CASLDEPAGELFF
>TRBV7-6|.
CASSSGLAETQYF
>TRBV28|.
CASSLRQTAYEQYF
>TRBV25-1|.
CASSDRFRTGGVETQYF
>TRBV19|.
CASSQGQIYEQYF
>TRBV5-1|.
CASSSQPLDSGETQYF
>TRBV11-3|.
CASSHRSGFEQFF
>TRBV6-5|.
CASSLLGFSEQFF
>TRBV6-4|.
CASRPGSLTGELFF
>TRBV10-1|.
CASNQGPSYEQYF
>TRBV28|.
CASRTGGASNQPQHF
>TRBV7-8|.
CASSLARMGLTEAFF
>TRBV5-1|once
CATEPGLAGVNTGELFF
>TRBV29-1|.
CSVRRRIADTEAFF
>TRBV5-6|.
CASSLGVNQPQHF
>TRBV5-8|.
CASSHGRGTGEQYF